The rows below give T cell receptor beta chains drawn from one sample of a study of metastatic and nonmetastatic thyroid tumors. TCRdb re-clonotyped the PCR reads through MiXCR. The sample includes about 9,000 clones, around 15% seen only once; the top ten take 4.5% to 6%. The sequenced material came from blood. The receptors were gathered from a female donor with papillary thyroid cancer or a benign thyroid nodule (not recorded which). Some clones in this sample may be carry-over from other donors' samples. The CDR3 runs from the conserved cysteine through the conserved F or W. A D gene is named only where the DNA matches it firmly. Clone size is given for some rows only: seen once, a few or many times, or a class if the clone is expanded.

CDR3: CASRSGETRNTIYF
DNA: TGTGCCAGCAGGAGTGGGGAGACTAGAAACACCATATATTTT
size: NA
D: NA
V: TRBV7-2
J: TRBJ1-3

CDR3: CSAPTSGRVEETQYF
DNA: TGCAGTGCACCGACTAGCGGGAGGGTAGAAGAGACCCAGTACTTC
size: many
D: TRBD2
V: TRBV20-1
J: TRBJ2-5

CDR3: CSSSVLPGSSYEQYF
DNA: TGCTCCAGCAGCGTTCTACCGGGTAGTTCCTACGAGCAGTACTTC
size: NA
D: NA
V: TRBV5-1
J: TRBJ2-7

CDR3: CASSLGDRVRTDTQYF
DNA: TGTGCCAGCAGCTTGGGGGACAGGGTCAGGACAGATACGCAGTATTTT
size: many
D: TRBD1
V: TRBV5-4
J: TRBJ2-3

CDR3: CASRNQDRGVIGYTF
DNA: TGTGCCAGCAGAAACCAGGACAGGGGAGTAATCGGCTACACCTTC
size: NA
D: TRBD1
V: TRBV6-1
J: TRBJ1-2

CDR3: CASSEVVNTEALF
DNA: TGTGCCAGCAGTGAGGTCGTGAACACTGAAGCTCTCTTT
size: few
D: NA
V: TRBV6-1
J: TRBJ1-1

CDR3: CASSLRPGETQYF
DNA: TGTGCCAGCAGCCTCCGCCCCGGGGAGACCCAGTACTTC
size: medium-sized
D: NA
V: TRBV6-1
J: TRBJ2-5

CDR3: CASSIGNKNIQYF
DNA: TGTGCCAGTAGTATCGGCAACAAAAACATTCAGTACTTC
size: many
D: NA
V: TRBV19
J: TRBJ2-4

CDR3: CASSYTSPGSNYGYTF
DNA: TGTGCCAGCAGTTACACCTCACCGGGGAGCAACTATGGCTACACCTTC
size: NA
D: NA
V: TRBV6-5
J: TRBJ1-2

CDR3: CASSLAGGNEQFF
DNA: TGTGCTAGCAGCTTAGCGGGGGGCAATGAGCAGTTCTTC
size: many
D: TRBD2
V: TRBV7-7
J: TRBJ2-1

CDR3: CSARTSGGIEETQYF
DNA: TGCAGTGCTCGAACTAGCGGGGGGATAGAAGAGACCCAGTACTTC
size: many
D: TRBD2
V: TRBV20-1
J: TRBJ2-5

CDR3: CASSNQGGNYGYTF
DNA: TGTGCCAGCAGTAACCAGGGGGGCAACTATGGCTACACCTTC
size: NA
D: TRBD1
V: TRBV2
J: TRBJ1-2

CDR3: CASRPMPRGLLSYEQYF
DNA: TGTGCCAGCAGGCCGATGCCCAGGGGCCTTTTGAGCTACGAGCAGTACTTC
size: few
D: NA
V: TRBV6-1
J: TRBJ2-7

CDR3: CASSIDAGANQPQHF
DNA: TGTGCCAGTAGTATAGATGCAGGCGCCAATCAGCCCCAGCATTTT
size: NA
D: NA
V: TRBV19
J: TRBJ1-5

CDR3: CSAGNPGQHYGYTF
DNA: TGCAGTGCGGGGAACCCGGGACAGCACTATGGCTACACCTTC
size: medium-sized
D: TRBD1
V: TRBV20-1
J: TRBJ1-2

CDR3: CASSDSPRGTEAFF
DNA: TGTGCCAGCAGCGACTCACCCAGGGGCACTGAAGCTTTCTTT
size: few
D: NA
V: TRBV6-1
J: TRBJ1-1

CDR3: CASRKTGEPAYEQYF
DNA: TGTGCCAGCAGAAAAACAGGGGAACCAGCCTACGAGCAGTACTTC
size: many
D: TRBD1
V: TRBV6-1
J: TRBJ2-7

CDR3: CASSPFYSNQPQHF
DNA: TGTGCCAGCTCACCCTTTTATAGCAATCAGCCCCAGCATTTT
size: medium-sized
D: NA
V: TRBV6-1
J: TRBJ1-5

CDR3: CASSLQETQYF
DNA: TGTGCCAGCAGCTTACAGGAGACCCAGTACTTC
size: few
D: NA
V: TRBV7-9
J: TRBJ2-5

CDR3: CATQDRGGNTIYF
DNA: TGTGCCACCCAGGACAGGGGTGGAAACACCATATATTTT
size: medium-sized
D: TRBD1
V: TRBV24-1
J: TRBJ1-3

CDR3: CASSLGTGLDEQYF
DNA: TGTGCCAGCAGCTTGGGCACAGGGCTAGATGAGCAGTACTTC
size: many
D: NA
V: TRBV7-9
J: TRBJ2-7

CDR3: CASSRNPYRQGMGPELFF
DNA: TGTGCCAGCAGTCGCAACCCCTATCGACAGGGGATGGGCCCGGAGCTGTTTTTT
size: medium-sized
D: TRBD1
V: TRBV27
J: TRBJ2-2

CDR3: CASNGRDRGEKLFF
DNA: TGTGCCAGCAACGGCCGGGACAGGGGTGAAAAACTGTTTTTT
size: many
D: TRBD1
V: TRBV2
J: TRBJ1-4

CDR3: CASSQRADPRYGYTF
DNA: TGCGCCAGCAGCCAACGCGCAGATCCTCGTTATGGCTACACCTTC
size: medium-sized
D: NA
V: TRBV4-3
J: TRBJ1-2

CDR3: CSARTGGIVDQPQHF
DNA: TGCAGTGCTAGGACAGGGGGGATTGTGGATCAGCCCCAGCATTTT
size: many
D: TRBD1
V: TRBV20-1
J: TRBJ1-5

CDR3: CASTFDPEEHLHF
DNA: TGTGCCAGTACTTTCGACCCGGAGGAACACCTCCACTTT
size: NA
D: NA
V: TRBV19
J: TRBJ1-6

CDR3: CASSFTSSSGNTIYF
DNA: TGTGCCAGCAGTTTTACCAGTAGCTCTGGAAACACCATATATTTT
size: medium-sized
D: NA
V: TRBV27
J: TRBJ1-3

CDR3: CASSSPGPNLYEQYF
DNA: TGTGCCAGCAGCTCTCCAGGACCTAACCTCTACGAGCAGTACTTC
size: NA
D: NA
V: TRBV11-2
J: TRBJ2-7

CDR3: CASSLGREYGELFF
DNA: TGTGCCAGCAGTTTAGGCAGGGAGTACGGGGAGCTGTTTTTT
size: few
D: NA
V: TRBV27
J: TRBJ2-2

CDR3: CASSQGQETQYF
DNA: TGTGCCAGCAGTCAGGGTCAAGAGACCCAGTACTTC
size: few
D: NA
V: TRBV28
J: TRBJ2-5

CDR3: CASSFTSGGPKEEAQYF
DNA: TGTGCCAGCAGCTTTACTAGCGGGGGGCCGAAGGAGGAGGCCCAGTACTTC
size: NA
D: TRBD2
V: TRBV7-9
J: TRBJ2-5